The 7 T cell receptor beta chains reported below all come from one sample, sequenced in a study of identical twins. TCRdb used MiXCR to reprocess the 5' RACE reads, holding one entry per CDR3 protein. This sample has roughly 250,000 distinct CDR3 sequences, with 11% to 15% found just once. Material for sequencing was memory (CD45RO+) T cells sorted from blood. The origin of the receptors is a woman between 18 and 30 years old in good health.

This sequence joins TRBV19 and TRBJ2-4, with D perhaps assigned TRBD1 or TRBD2 (5 bases each). The V gene lost 2 bases and the J gene lost 8 bases, with 16 bases spanning the gap. The CDR3 has 15 residues. The germline gives CDR1 LNHDA, CDR2 SQIVND (reference sequence). The CDR3 reads CASSIRDRLMDIQYF. The DNA of the CDR3 is TGTGCCAGTAGTATACGGGACCGGCTCATGGACATTCAGTACTTC.

V and J are TRBV12-3 or TRBV12-4 and TRBJ1-4; 8 nucleotides line up with TRBD1. The CDR3 is 16 residues long. After removal of 6 bases from V and 6 bases from J, the junction contained 12 bases not matched to a gene. The CDR3 bases are TGTGCCAGCAGCTCACCACGGACAGGGCGGGATGAAAAACTGTTTTTT. It encodes CASSSPRTGRDEKLFF.

The genes are TRBV7-8 and TRBJ1-1; D gene unclear. From germline, CDR1 is SGHVS and CDR2 FQNEAQ. Trimming removed 5 bases at V and 0 bases at J, with 7 bases between. The CDR3 spans 13 residues. The DNA for the CDR3 is TGTGCCAGCAGCCCACACTTGAACACTGAAGCTTTCTTT. Protein: CASSPHLNTEAFF.

This sequence joins TRBV20-1 and TRBJ2-1; TRBD1 matches at 9 bases. Trimming at V came to 6 bases and at J to 8 bases, leaving 14 bases not matched to a gene. This CDR3 region has 15 residues. Germline CDR1 DFQATT, CDR2 SNEGSKA (reference sequence). DNA of the CDR3: TGCAGTGCGGGGACAGGGAGGCTCTCTGGCTATGAGCAGTTCTTC. It yields the protein CSAGTGRLSGYEQFF.

This clonotype turned up a few times. In DNA form, the CDR3 reads TGTGCCAGCAGCGTGAGGATTGCAAACTCCTACGAGCAGTACTTC. Protein: CASSVRIANSYEQYF. The chain carries TRBV7-9 and TRBJ2-7, with D hard to call. This CDR3 is 15 amino acids long. Germline CDR1 reads SEHNR; CDR2 reads FQNEAQ (reference sequence). V was cut by 5 bases and J by 0 bases, with 14 bases left in between.

This clonotype came up many times. The chain uses TRBV20-1 and TRBJ1-5; D is unclear. In germline, CDR1 is DFQATT, CDR2 SNEGSKA (reference sequence). The V and J ends lost 3 bases and 6 bases respectively, with 12 bases between them. This CDR3 has 13 amino acids. In nucleotides, the CDR3 is TGCAGTGCTAGGGTGGACCTGGGTCAGCCCCAGCATTTT. It is translated as CSARVDLGQPQHF.

The J gene is TRBJ1-5, the V gene TRBV15, with D possibly TRBD1 on 6 matching bases. The V gene's germline CDR1 is LNHNV and CDR2 YYDKDF (reference sequence). V was trimmed by 2 bases and J by 6 bases, leaving 11 bases between them. This CDR3 has 14 amino acids. CDR3 region: CATSRQGRTQPQHF. The CDR3 coding sequence is TGTGCCACCAGCAGACAGGGGAGGACTCAGCCCCAGCATTTT.